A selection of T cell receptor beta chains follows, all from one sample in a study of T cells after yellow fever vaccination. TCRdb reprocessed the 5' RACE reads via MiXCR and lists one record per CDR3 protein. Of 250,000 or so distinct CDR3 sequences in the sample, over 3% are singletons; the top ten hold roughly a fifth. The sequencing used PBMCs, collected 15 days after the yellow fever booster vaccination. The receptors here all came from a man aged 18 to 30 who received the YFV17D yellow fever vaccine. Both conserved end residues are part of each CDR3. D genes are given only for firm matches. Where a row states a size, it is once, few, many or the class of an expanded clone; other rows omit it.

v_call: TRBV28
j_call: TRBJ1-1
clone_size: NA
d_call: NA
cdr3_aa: CASSLLSSEAFF
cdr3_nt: TGTGCCAGCAGTTTGCTCTCATCTGAAGCTTTCTTT

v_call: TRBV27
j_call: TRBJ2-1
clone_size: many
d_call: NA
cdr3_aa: CASRPRPTRPGSYNEQFF
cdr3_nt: TGTGCCAGCAGACCTCGCCCTACTCGACCCGGCTCCTACAATGAGCAGTTCTTC

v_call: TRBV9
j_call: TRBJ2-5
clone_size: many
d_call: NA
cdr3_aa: CASSVGSETQYF
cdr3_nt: TGTGCCAGCAGCGTAGGTTCCGAGACCCAGTACTTC

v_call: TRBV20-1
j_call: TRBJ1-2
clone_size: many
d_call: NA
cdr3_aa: CSAIPSQGPMGNYGYTF
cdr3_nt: TGCAGTGCTATCCCGTCACAGGGTCCGATGGGTAACTATGGCTACACCTTC

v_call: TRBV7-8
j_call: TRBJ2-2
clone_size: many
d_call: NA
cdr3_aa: CASSLGQEVNTGELFF
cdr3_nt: TGTGCCAGCAGCTTAGGGCAGGAGGTGAACACCGGGGAGCTGTTTTTT

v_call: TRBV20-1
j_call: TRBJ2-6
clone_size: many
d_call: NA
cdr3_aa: CSARDTAGANVLTF
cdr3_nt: TGCAGTGCTAGAGATACAGCTGGGGCCAACGTCCTGACTTTC

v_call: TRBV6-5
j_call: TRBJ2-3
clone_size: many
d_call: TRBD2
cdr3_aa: CASSYRRGKKSGGRTDTQYF
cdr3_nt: TGTGCCAGCAGTTACCGACGAGGCAAGAAAAGCGGGGGCCGAACAGATACGCAGTATTTT

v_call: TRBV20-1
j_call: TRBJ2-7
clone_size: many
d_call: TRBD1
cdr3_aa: CSAVDGRGTVNEQYF
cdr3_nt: TGCAGTGCCGTGGACGGACGAGGGACAGTCAACGAGCAGTACTTC

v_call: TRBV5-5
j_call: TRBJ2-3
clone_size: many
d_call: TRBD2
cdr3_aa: CASSVLAGGSTDTQYF
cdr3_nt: TGTGCCAGCAGCGTACTAGCGGGGGGGAGCACAGATACGCAGTATTTT

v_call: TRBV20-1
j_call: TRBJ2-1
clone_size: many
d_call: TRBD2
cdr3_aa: CSARDPGLAGFYNEQFF
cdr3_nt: TGCAGTGCTAGAGATCCCGGACTAGCGGGGTTCTACAATGAGCAGTTCTTC

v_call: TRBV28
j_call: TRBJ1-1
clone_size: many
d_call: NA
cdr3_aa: CASTPGGSPGTEAFF
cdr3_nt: TGTGCCAGCACCCCTGGGGGGTCCCCGGGGACTGAAGCTTTCTTT

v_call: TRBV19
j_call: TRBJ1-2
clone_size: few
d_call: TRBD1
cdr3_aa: CASTPTGLRNYGYTF
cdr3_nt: TGTGCCAGTACCCCGACAGGGCTTCGTAACTATGGCTACACCTTC

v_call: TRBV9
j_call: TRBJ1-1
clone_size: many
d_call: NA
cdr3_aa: CASSAQGNLNTEAFF
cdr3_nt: TGTGCCAGCAGCGCCCAGGGGAACTTGAACACTGAAGCTTTCTTT

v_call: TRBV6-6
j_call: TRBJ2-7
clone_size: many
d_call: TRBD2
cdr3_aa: CATGGYEQYF
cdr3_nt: TGTGCCACCGGGGGGTACGAGCAGTACTTC

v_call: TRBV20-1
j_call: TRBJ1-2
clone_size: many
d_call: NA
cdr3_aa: CSARDGRGEANYGYTF
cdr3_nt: TGCAGTGCTAGAGACGGGAGGGGGGAAGCTAACTATGGCTACACCTTC

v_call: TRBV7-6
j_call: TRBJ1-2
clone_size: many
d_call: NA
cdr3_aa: CASSSGAQWYGYTF
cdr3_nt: TGTGCCAGCAGCTCAGGGGCACAATGGTATGGCTACACCTTC

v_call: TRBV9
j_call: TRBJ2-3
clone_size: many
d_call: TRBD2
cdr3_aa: CASSFYGGGSPTDTQYF
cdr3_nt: TGTGCCAGCAGCTTCTATGGCGGGGGGTCCCCCACAGATACGCAGTATTTT

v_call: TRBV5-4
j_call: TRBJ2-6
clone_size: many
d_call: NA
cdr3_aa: CASSRLVFSGANVLTF
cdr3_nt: TGTGCCAGCAGCCGACTAGTATTTTCTGGGGCCAACGTCCTGACTTTC

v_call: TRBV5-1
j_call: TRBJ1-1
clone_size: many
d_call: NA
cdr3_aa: CASSLGPRQLGNTEAFF
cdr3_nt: TGCGCCAGCAGCTTGGGACCACGTCAGCTTGGGAACACTGAAGCTTTCTTT

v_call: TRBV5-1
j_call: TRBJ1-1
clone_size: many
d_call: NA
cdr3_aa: CASTASDRHTEAFF
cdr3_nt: TGCGCCAGCACCGCCTCCGACAGACACACTGAAGCTTTCTTT

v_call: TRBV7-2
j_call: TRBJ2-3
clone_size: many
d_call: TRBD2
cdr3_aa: CASSLAPSGVEDTQYF
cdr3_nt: TGTGCCAGCAGCTTAGCCCCTAGCGGGGTGGAAGATACGCAGTATTTT

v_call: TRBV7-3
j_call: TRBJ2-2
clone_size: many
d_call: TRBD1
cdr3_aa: CASSPTGDTGELFF
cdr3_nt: TGTGCCAGCAGCCCGACAGGGGACACCGGGGAGCTGTTTTTT

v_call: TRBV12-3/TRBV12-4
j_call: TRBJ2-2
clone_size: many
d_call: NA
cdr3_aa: CASSLFRGVPGELFF
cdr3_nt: TGTGCCAGCAGTTTGTTTAGGGGTGTACCCGGGGAGCTGTTTTTT

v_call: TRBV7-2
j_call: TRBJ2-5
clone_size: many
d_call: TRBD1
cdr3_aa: CASNRGQAQETQYF
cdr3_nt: TGTGCCAGCAACCGTGGACAGGCTCAAGAGACCCAGTACTTC

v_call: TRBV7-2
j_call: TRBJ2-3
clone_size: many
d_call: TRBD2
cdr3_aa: CASSTSGVSTDTQYF
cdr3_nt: TGTGCCAGCAGCACTAGCGGGGTTAGCACAGATACGCAGTATTTT

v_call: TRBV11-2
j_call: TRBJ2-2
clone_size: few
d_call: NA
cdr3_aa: CASSPYPAGELFF
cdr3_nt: TGTGCCAGCAGCCCCTACCCCGCCGGGGAGCTGTTTTTT

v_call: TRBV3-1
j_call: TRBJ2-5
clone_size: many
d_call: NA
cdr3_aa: CASSQAQGQETQYF
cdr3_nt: TGTGCCAGCAGCCAGGCCCAAGGGCAAGAGACCCAGTACTTC

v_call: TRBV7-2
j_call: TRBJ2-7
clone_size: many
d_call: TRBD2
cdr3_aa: CASSFLAGPGGYEQYF
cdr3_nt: TGTGCCAGCAGCTTCTTAGCGGGGCCGGGAGGATACGAGCAGTACTTC

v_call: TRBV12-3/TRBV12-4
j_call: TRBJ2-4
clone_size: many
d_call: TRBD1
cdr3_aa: CASSSLTDRDNIQYF
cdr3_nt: TGTGCCAGCAGTTCCCTTACGGACAGGGACAACATTCAGTACTTC